The 20 T cell receptor beta chains reported below all come from one sample, sequenced in a study of T cell repertoires in cytomegalovirus infection. No cognate antigen is known for these TCRs. TCRdb independently ran MiXCR on the reads; one entry per CDR3 protein. In the table there are roughly 280,000 distinct CDR3 sequences, 20% to 25% of which are singletons. The source was cultured PBMCs, collected from culture after CMV antigen stimulation. The origin of the receptors is a human donor in good health (CMV status not recorded). Some clones in this sample may be carry-over from other donors' samples.

This clonotype occurred many times. CDR3 sequence reads: CASSSQGGVAEAFF. Here the CDR3 DNA reads TGTGCCAGCAGCTCACAGGGGGGGGTCGCTGAAGCTTTCTTT. The chain couples TRBV7-2 to TRBJ1-1; 8 nucleotides agree with TRBD1. The ends lost 4 bases at V and 6 bases at J; junction bases unmatched: 7. Germline CDR1 SGHTA, CDR2 FQGNSA. The CDR3 extends over 14 amino acids.

This clonotype was picked up many times. The chain couples TRBV7-2 to TRBJ2-3; 10 bases align to TRBD2. The trim removed 3 bases at V and 2 bases at J, leaving 5 bases unmatched. This CDR3 contains 16 residues. Germline assignment: CDR1 SGHTA and CDR2 FQGNSA. CDR3 bases: TGTGCCAGCAGCTTGGGTAGCGGGAGGTCCACAGATACGCAGTATTTT. It codes for CASSLGSGRSTDTQYF.

There are a few counts of this clonotype. J is TRBJ1-1 and V is TRBV6-5; the D is unclear. Germline CDR1 and CDR2: MNHEY and SVGAGI. This CDR3 has 14 residues. The germline V and J ends were trimmed by 0 bases and 1 base, with 6 bases remaining between them. The CDR3 nucleotides read TGTGCCAGCAGTTACTCGAACCAGAACACTGAAGCTTTCTTT. This sequence encodes CASSYSNQNTEAFF.

Ten or more counts support this clonotype. The V gene is TRBV7-2, the J gene TRBJ1-6; a weak D match, TRBD1 (6 bases). The V gene lost 5 bases and the J gene lost 9 bases, with 17 bases spanning the gap. Looked up from germline, CDR1 is SGHTA and CDR2 is FQGNSA. The CDR3 loop spans 15 amino acids. CDR3 in amino acids: CASSPGTPLGSPLHF. CDR3 in DNA: TGTGCCAGCAGCCCCGGGACACCTCTAGGTTCACCCCTCCACTTT.

As to this clonotype: A read error may produce the germline difference seen at one junction end. The chain combines TRBV12-3 or TRBV12-4 with TRBJ2-5; TRBD1 matches at 8 bases. CDR3 length: 17 residues. CDR3 amino acids: CASTFTSWGQVQEIQYF. DNA for the CDR3: TGTGCCAGCACTTTTACGTCCTGGGGACAGGTACAAGAGATCCAGTACTTC.

V is TRBV11-2 and J is TRBJ2-5, with 9 bases matching TRBD2. This CDR3 spans 16 amino acids. Germline V lookup: CDR1 SGHAT, CDR2 FQNNGV. The trim removed 5 bases at V and 4 bases at J, leaving 11 bases unmatched. CDR3 nucleotide sequence: TGTGCCAGCAGCCGGGGAGGTAGCGGGAGAGGAGAGACCCAGTACTTC. Protein: CASSRGGSGRGETQYF.

The chain combines TRBV5-1 with TRBJ2-3; D is undetermined. Per the germline V gene, CDR1 is SGHRS and CDR2 is YFSETQ. Trimming shortened V by 0 bases and J by 4 bases, and 12 bases separated the two germline ends. CDR3 size: 15 residues. CDR3 in DNA: TGCGCCAGCAGCTTGGAGGCTAGAGGTGCAGATACGCAGTATTTT. It is translated as CASSLEARGADTQYF.

This clonotype was seen at least ten times. This chain connects TRBV10-3 to TRBJ2-7, with D perhaps TRBD1 (5 bases). Germline loops: CDR1 ENHRY, CDR2 SYGVKD. The germline V and J ends were trimmed by 10 bases and 5 bases, with 18 bases remaining between them. The CDR3 loop spans 13 amino acids. The DNA for the CDR3 is TGTGCCAACAGGATGGAGCCGGGCCACGAGCAGTACTTC. This gives the protein CANRMEPGHEQYF.

The J gene is TRBJ1-5, the V gene TRBV4-3; weak D call: TRBD1 (6 bases). The V gene's germline CDR1 is LGHNA and CDR2 YSLEER. V gave up 1 base and J gave up 6 bases, with 13 bases separating them. The CDR3 loop spans 15 amino acids. The DNA for the CDR3 is TGCGCCAGCAGCCAAGGATCGGGGGGCGGTCAGCCCCAGCATTTT. It is translated as CASSQGSGGGQPQHF.

This clonotype showed up many times. CDR3 protein: CASSWDSQETQYF. CDR3 nucleotides: TGTGCCAGCAGCTGGGACAGCCAAGAGACCCAGTACTTC. This chain connects TRBV7-2 to TRBJ2-5; 7 bases map to TRBD1. Germline CDR1 and CDR2: SGHTA and FQGNSA. The CDR3 loop spans 13 amino acids. Trimming cost V 4 bases and J 1 base; bases outside gene matches: 0. Full variable domain (remainder filled in from reference TRBV7-2 and TRBJ2-5): GAGVSQSPSNKVTEKGKDVELRCDPISGHTALYWYRQSLGQGLEFLIYFQGNSAPDKSGLPSDRFSAERTGGSVSTLTIQRTQQEDSAVYLCASSWDSQETQYFGPGTRLLVL.

The V and J genes are TRBV27 and TRBJ2-1, with no clear D. Germline V gene lookup returns CDR1 MNHEY and CDR2 SMNVEV (reference sequence). Trimming shortened V by 7 bases and J by 10 bases, and 11 bases separated the two germline ends. The CDR3 has 11 amino acids. The CDR3 loop reads CASTLAREQFF. Here the CDR3 DNA reads TGTGCCAGCACCCTCGCAAGGGAGCAGTTCTTC.

The table lists this clonotype with a few counts. This chain joins TRBV12-3 or TRBV12-4 and TRBJ2-1; D might be TRBD2 (6 bases). The V end lost 4 bases, the J end lost 8 bases, and 18 bases lay between the germline ends. The CDR3 has 15 residues. CDR3 in amino acids: CASSSRAQTGDEQFF. The CDR3 DNA follows: TGTGCCAGCAGTTCCCGGGCCCAGACGGGGGATGAGCAGTTCTTC.

The gene calls are TRBV5-6 and TRBJ2-7; D unclear. Germline loops: CDR1 SGHDT, CDR2 YYEEEE. Between the trimmed V and J ends, which lost 4 bases and 0 bases, there was a span of 11 bases. CDR3 length: 14 amino acids. The CDR3 sequence: CASSPWASSYEQYF. The DNA for the CDR3 is TGTGCCAGCAGCCCATGGGCTAGCTCCTACGAGCAGTACTTC.

The chain carries TRBV4-1 and TRBJ2-3; 11 bases align to TRBD2. The CDR3 runs to 16 residues. Losses at the gene ends were 3 bases for V and 6 bases for J; bases not matched to a gene: 8. Germline-derived CDR1 and CDR2 are MGHRA and YSYEKL. This chain's CDR3 is CASSHRLAGFGDTQYF. The CDR3, as DNA: TGCGCCAGCAGCCACCGACTAGCGGGATTTGGCGATACGCAGTATTTT.

The table lists this clonotype with a few counts. V and J are TRBV11-3 and TRBJ2-7, with D possibly matching TRBD2 (6 bases). Germline CDR1 SGHNT, CDR2 YENEEA. V dropped 2 bases and J dropped 6 bases, with 11 bases sitting between them. CDR3 size: 13 residues. CDR3 coding DNA: TGTGCCAGCAGCTTATACGGGGGTCGCGAGCAGTACGTC. It encodes CASSLYGGREQYV.

This chain uses TRBV28 with TRBJ2-7; D not certain. Trimming pared 6 bases from V and 3 bases from J, leaving 12 bases between. Germline V gene lookup returns CDR1 MDHEN and CDR2 SYDVKM. This CDR3 has 13 amino acids. CDR3 coding DNA: TGTGCCAGCAGCTTCCGATTGGACTACGAGCAGTACGTC. Encoded protein: CASSFRLDYEQYV.

This chain links TRBV19 with TRBJ1-1; D is unclear. The CDR3 length is 13 residues. Germline assignment: CDR1 LNHDA and CDR2 SQIVND (reference sequence). Trimming removed 2 bases at V and 1 base at J, with 5 bases between. The CDR3 loop is CASSITENTEAFF. CDR3 nucleotide sequence: TGTGCCAGTAGTATAACCGAGAACACTGAAGCTTTCTTT. Full variable domain (missing parts from reference TRBV19 and TRBJ1-1): DGGITQSPKYLFRKEGQNVTLSCEQNLNHDAMYWYRQDPGQGLRLIYYSQIVNDFQKGDIAEGYSVSREKKESFPLTVTSAQKNPTAFYLCASSITENTEAFFGQGTRLTVV.

This clonotype was observed a handful of times. This rearrangement joins TRBV5-6 to TRBJ2-1; D might be TRBD2 (5 bases). V shed 1 base and J shed 10 bases, with 15 bases lying between them. Looked up from germline, CDR1 is SGHDT and CDR2 is YYEEEE. This CDR3 is 14 amino acids long. The CDR3 here is CASSLTGRTYEQFF. In nucleotides, the CDR3 is TGTGCCAGCAGCTTGACTGGGAGAACATACGAGCAGTTCTTC. The variable domain in full, completed from reference TRBV5-6 and TRBJ2-1, reads DAGVTQSPTHLIKTRGQQVTLRCSPKSGHDTVSWYQQALGQGPQFIFQYYEEEERQRGNFPDRFSGHQFPNYSSELNVNALLLGDSALYLCASSLTGRTYEQFFGPGTRLTVL.

V usage is TRBV9 and J usage is TRBJ2-1; 10 bases are shared with TRBD2. Germline V gene sequence: CDR1 SGDLS, CDR2 YYNGEE. This CDR3 comprises 15 residues. V lost 2 bases to trimming and J lost 8 bases; unmatched junction nucleotides: 7. CDR3 protein: CASSVGSSGSYEQFF. The DNA of the CDR3 is TGTGCCAGCAGCGTGGGATCTAGCGGGAGCTATGAGCAGTTCTTC.

This clonotype was counted ten times or more. This chain uses TRBV12-3 or TRBV12-4 with TRBJ2-3; TRBD2 matches at 10 bases. This CDR3 region has 15 residues. Trimming took 5 bases from V and 6 from J; bases not matched to a gene: 8. The CDR3 loop is CASSGLAESLDTQYF. The CDR3 DNA is TGTGCCAGCAGTGGACTAGCGGAAAGTCTTGATACGCAGTATTTT.